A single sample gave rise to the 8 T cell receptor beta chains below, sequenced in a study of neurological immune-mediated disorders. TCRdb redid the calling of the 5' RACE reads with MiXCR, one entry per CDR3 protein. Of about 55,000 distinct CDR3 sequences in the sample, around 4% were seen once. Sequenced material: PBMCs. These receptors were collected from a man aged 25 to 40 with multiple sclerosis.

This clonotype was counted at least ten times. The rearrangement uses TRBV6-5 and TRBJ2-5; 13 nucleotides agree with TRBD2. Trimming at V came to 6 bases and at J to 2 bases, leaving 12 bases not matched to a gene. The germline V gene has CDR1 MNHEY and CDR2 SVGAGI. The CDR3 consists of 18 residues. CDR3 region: CASSMGLAGSLGQETQYF. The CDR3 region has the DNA TGTGCCAGCAGCATGGGACTAGCGGGATCACTTGGGCAAGAGACCCAGTACTTC.

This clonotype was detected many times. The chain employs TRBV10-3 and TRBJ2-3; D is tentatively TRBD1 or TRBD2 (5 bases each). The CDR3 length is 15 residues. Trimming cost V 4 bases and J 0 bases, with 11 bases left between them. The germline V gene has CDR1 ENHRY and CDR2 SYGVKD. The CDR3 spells CAISVGTRSTDTQYF. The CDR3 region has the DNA TGTGCCATCAGTGTTGGGACCCGAAGCACAGATACGCAGTATTTT.

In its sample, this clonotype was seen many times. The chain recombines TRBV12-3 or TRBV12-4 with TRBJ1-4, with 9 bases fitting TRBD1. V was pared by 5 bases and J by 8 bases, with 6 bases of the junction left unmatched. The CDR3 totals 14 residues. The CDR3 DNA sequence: TGTGCCAGCAGTCTGGGGACAGGGAGCGAAAAACTGTTTTTT. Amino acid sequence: CASSLGTGSEKLFF.

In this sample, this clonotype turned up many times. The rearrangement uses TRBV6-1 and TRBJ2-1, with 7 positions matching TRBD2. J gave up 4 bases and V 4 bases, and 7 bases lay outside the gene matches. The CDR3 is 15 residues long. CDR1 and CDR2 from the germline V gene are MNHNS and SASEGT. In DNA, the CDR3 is TGTGCCAGCAGTGTAGCGTGGGAGGGGTACAATGAGCAGTTCTTC. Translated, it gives CASSVAWEGYNEQFF.

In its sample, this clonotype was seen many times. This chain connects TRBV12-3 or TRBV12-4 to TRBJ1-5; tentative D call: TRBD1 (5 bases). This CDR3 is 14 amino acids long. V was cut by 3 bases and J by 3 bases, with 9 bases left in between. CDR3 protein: CASSFSGSNQPQHF. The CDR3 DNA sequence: TGTGCCAGCAGTTTCTCAGGGTCCAATCAGCCCCAGCATTTT.

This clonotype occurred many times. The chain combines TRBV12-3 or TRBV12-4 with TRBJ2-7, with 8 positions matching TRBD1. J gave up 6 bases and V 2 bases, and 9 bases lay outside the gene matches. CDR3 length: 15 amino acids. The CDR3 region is CASSLRGTGFGEQYF. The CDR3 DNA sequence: TGTGCCAGCAGTTTACGGGGGACAGGATTTGGCGAGCAGTACTTC.

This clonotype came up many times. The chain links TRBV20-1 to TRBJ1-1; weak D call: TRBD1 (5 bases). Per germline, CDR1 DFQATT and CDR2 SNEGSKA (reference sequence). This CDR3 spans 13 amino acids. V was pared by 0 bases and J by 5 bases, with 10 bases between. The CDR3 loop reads CSARDPRETEAFF. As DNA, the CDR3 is TGCAGTGCTAGAGATCCCAGGGAAACTGAAGCTTTCTTT.

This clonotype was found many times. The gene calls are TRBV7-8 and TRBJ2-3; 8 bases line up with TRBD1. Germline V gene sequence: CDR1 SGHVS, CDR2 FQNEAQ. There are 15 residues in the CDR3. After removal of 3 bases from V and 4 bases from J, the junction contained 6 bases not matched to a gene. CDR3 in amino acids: CASSFDRGGADTQYF. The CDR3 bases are TGTGCCAGCAGCTTTGACAGGGGTGGGGCAGATACGCAGTATTTT.